This is a list of T cell receptor beta chains from one sample in a study of human T cells and chemical hapten exposure. TCRdb analysed the RACE reads with MiXCR anew, one entry per CDR3 protein. The profile shows 150,000 to 200,000 distinct CDR3 sequences, approximately 20% of them singletons. The specimen comprised whole blood, sampled in connection with sensitization to the hapten diphenylcyclopropenone (DPC). These receptors originate from a woman aged 45-65 years with alopecia areata. Some clones in this sample may be carry-over from other donors' samples. Both conserved end residues are part of each CDR3. A D gene is named only where the DNA matches it firmly. Clone size, where shown, is once, few, many, or a class for clones that have expanded.

clone_size: NA; j_call: TRBJ1-5; v_call: TRBV2; d_call: TRBD1; cdr3_aa: CASSEWQGDQPQHF; cdr3_nt: TGTGCCAGCAGTGAATGGCAGGGGGATCAGCCCCAGCATTTT
clone_size: few; j_call: TRBJ1-1; v_call: TRBV5-1; d_call: NA; cdr3_aa: CASSRWTENTEAFF; cdr3_nt: TGCGCCAGCAGCCGGTGGACAGAGAACACTGAAGCTTTCTTT
clone_size: few; j_call: TRBJ2-5; v_call: TRBV5-1; d_call: TRBD2; cdr3_aa: CASSTGLAGGIETQYF; cdr3_nt: TGCGCCAGCAGCACCGGACTAGCGGGAGGAATAGAGACCCAGTACTTC
clone_size: NA; j_call: TRBJ2-5; v_call: TRBV15; d_call: NA; cdr3_aa: CATGGGVQETQYF; cdr3_nt: TGTGCCACGGGTGGAGGGGTTCAAGAGACCCAGTACTTC
clone_size: many; j_call: TRBJ2-7; v_call: TRBV28; d_call: NA; cdr3_aa: CASMEWGEEDEQYF; cdr3_nt: TGTGCCAGCATGGAGTGGGGTGAAGAGGACGAGCAGTACTTC
clone_size: few; j_call: TRBJ2-1; v_call: TRBV11-2; d_call: TRBD1; cdr3_aa: CASSLEVGGHNEQFF; cdr3_nt: TGTGCCAGCAGCTTAGAAGTAGGGGGCCACAATGAGCAGTTCTTC
clone_size: NA; j_call: TRBJ2-2; v_call: TRBV5-1; d_call: TRBD2; cdr3_aa: CASSYNSGRSNTGELFF; cdr3_nt: TGCGCCAGCAGCTATAATAGCGGGAGGTCGAACACCGGGGAGCTGTTTTTT
clone_size: NA; j_call: TRBJ2-1; v_call: TRBV20-1; d_call: NA; cdr3_aa: CSASWRADVNEQFF; cdr3_nt: TGCAGTGCTAGTTGGAGGGCCGATGTCAATGAGCAGTTCTTC
clone_size: NA; j_call: TRBJ2-1; v_call: TRBV4-2; d_call: TRBD2; cdr3_aa: CASSQERGTSGRDEQFF; cdr3_nt: TGTGCCAGCAGCCAAGAGCGAGGGACTAGCGGGAGGGATGAGCAGTTCTTC
clone_size: NA; j_call: TRBJ2-2; v_call: TRBV12-3/TRBV12-4; d_call: NA; cdr3_aa: CASSFGTSYTGELFF; cdr3_nt: TGTGCCAGCAGTTTTGGGACAAGCTACACCGGGGAGCTGTTTTTT
clone_size: few; j_call: TRBJ1-2; v_call: TRBV5-1; d_call: TRBD1; cdr3_aa: CASSSDRVGGYTF; cdr3_nt: TGCGCCAGCAGCTCGGACAGGGTCGGCGGCTACACCTTC
clone_size: NA; j_call: TRBJ1-1; v_call: TRBV29-1; d_call: NA; cdr3_aa: CSAFPQWGNTEAFF; cdr3_nt: TGCAGCGCTTTTCCCCAGTGGGGGAACACTGAAGCTTTCTTT
clone_size: NA; j_call: TRBJ2-2; v_call: TRBV5-4; d_call: NA; cdr3_aa: CASSQAVSNTGELFF; cdr3_nt: TGTGCCAGCAGTCAAGCGGTATCGAACACCGGGGAGCTGTTTTTT
clone_size: few; j_call: TRBJ2-1; v_call: TRBV29-1; d_call: NA; cdr3_aa: CSVGASLGPNQQFF; cdr3_nt: TGCAGCGTTGGCGCTTCACTAGGGCCTAATCAGCAGTTCTTC
clone_size: few; j_call: TRBJ1-1; v_call: TRBV7-8; d_call: TRBD1; cdr3_aa: CASSLDRGEAFF; cdr3_nt: TGTGCCAGCAGCTTAGACAGGGGGGAGGCTTTCTTT
clone_size: NA; j_call: TRBJ2-1; v_call: TRBV12-3/TRBV12-4; d_call: NA; cdr3_aa: CASSPTISVGKDEQFF; cdr3_nt: TGTGCCAGCAGTCCCACTATCTCCGTCGGGAAGGATGAGCAGTTCTTC
clone_size: few; j_call: TRBJ2-1; v_call: TRBV29-1; d_call: TRBD2; cdr3_aa: CSARERKNEQFF; cdr3_nt: TGCAGCGCGCGGGAGAGAAAGAATGAGCAGTTCTTC
clone_size: NA; j_call: TRBJ2-7; v_call: TRBV6-1; d_call: TRBD2; cdr3_aa: CASSTSGRAVYEQYF; cdr3_nt: TGTGCCAGCAGTACTAGCGGGAGGGCCGTATACGAGCAGTACTTC
clone_size: many; j_call: TRBJ2-2; v_call: TRBV7-9; d_call: NA; cdr3_aa: CASSLREGVPTGELFF; cdr3_nt: TGTGCCAGCAGCTTACGCGAAGGGGTTCCCACCGGGGAGCTGTTTTTT
clone_size: NA; j_call: TRBJ1-1; v_call: TRBV29-1; d_call: NA; cdr3_aa: CSVVGHRLGNTEAFF; cdr3_nt: TGCAGCGTTGTAGGACATAGGCTCGGGAACACTGAAGCTTTCTTT
clone_size: few; j_call: TRBJ2-3; v_call: TRBV2; d_call: TRBD2; cdr3_aa: CASSESGLAADTQYF; cdr3_nt: TGTGCCAGCAGTGAATCAGGACTAGCGGCAGATACGCAGTATTTT
clone_size: few; j_call: TRBJ2-1; v_call: TRBV20-1; d_call: TRBD2; cdr3_aa: CSASGRALDEQFF; cdr3_nt: TGCAGTGCTAGCGGGAGGGCCTTGGATGAGCAGTTCTTC
clone_size: NA; j_call: TRBJ1-1; v_call: TRBV5-1; d_call: NA; cdr3_aa: CASSIATGLNTEAFF; cdr3_nt: TGCGCCAGCAGCATTGCAACGGGTTTGAACACTGAAGCTTTCTTT
clone_size: many; j_call: TRBJ2-2; v_call: TRBV7-3; d_call: TRBD2; cdr3_aa: CARGPAGGTGELFF; cdr3_nt: TGTGCCAGGGGGCCAGCGGGAGGGACCGGGGAGCTGTTTTTT
clone_size: few; j_call: TRBJ2-1; v_call: TRBV2; d_call: TRBD2; cdr3_aa: CARGVAGGSNEQFF; cdr3_nt: TGTGCCCGAGGGGTAGCGGGAGGCTCTAATGAGCAGTTCTTC
clone_size: NA; j_call: TRBJ1-2; v_call: TRBV6-5; d_call: TRBD1; cdr3_aa: CVVTQGANYGYTF; cdr3_nt: TGTGTCGTCACACAGGGGGCGAACTATGGCTACACCTTC
clone_size: NA; j_call: TRBJ2-1; v_call: TRBV7-2; d_call: NA; cdr3_aa: CASSFYSGEQFF; cdr3_nt: TGTGCCAGCAGCTTTTATAGTGGTGAGCAGTTCTTC
clone_size: few; j_call: TRBJ2-7; v_call: TRBV9; d_call: NA; cdr3_aa: CASSVAGVGTYEQYF; cdr3_nt: TGTGCCAGCAGCGTAGCGGGGGTCGGAACCTACGAGCAGTACTTC
clone_size: NA; j_call: TRBJ2-1; v_call: TRBV18; d_call: TRBD2; cdr3_aa: CASSPETSGYNEQFF; cdr3_nt: TGTGCCAGCTCACCAGAGACTAGCGGTTACAATGAGCAGTTCTTC
clone_size: few; j_call: TRBJ2-3; v_call: TRBV6-6; d_call: TRBD2; cdr3_aa: CASSLGTSGSDTQYF; cdr3_nt: TGTGCCAGCAGCCTCGGGACTAGCGGCTCAGATACGCAGTATTTT
clone_size: NA; j_call: TRBJ2-6; v_call: TRBV29-1; d_call: NA; cdr3_aa: CSALRDVDSGANVLTF; cdr3_nt: TGCAGCGCATTACGGGACGTGGACTCTGGGGCCAACGTCCTGACTTTC
clone_size: NA; j_call: TRBJ2-1; v_call: TRBV10-3; d_call: NA; cdr3_aa: CAISRDGTYNEQFF; cdr3_nt: TGTGCCATCAGTCGGGACGGTACCTACAATGAGCAGTTCTTC
clone_size: few; j_call: TRBJ1-1; v_call: TRBV29-1; d_call: NA; cdr3_aa: CSVTHAGGNTEAFF; cdr3_nt: TGCAGCGTGACGCACGCTGGGGGGAACACTGAAGCTTTCTTT
clone_size: NA; j_call: TRBJ1-2; v_call: TRBV10-3; d_call: NA; cdr3_aa: CAISESNDGNGYTF; cdr3_nt: TGTGCCATCAGTGAGTCGAATGATGGGAATGGCTACACCTTC
clone_size: NA; j_call: TRBJ2-4; v_call: TRBV4-1; d_call: TRBD2; cdr3_aa: CASSQVQREVQYF; cdr3_nt: TGCGCCAGCAGCCAAGTTCAGCGGGAGGTTCAGTACTTC
clone_size: NA; j_call: TRBJ2-7; v_call: TRBV6-5; d_call: NA; cdr3_aa: CASKPGTSYEQYF; cdr3_nt: TGTGCCAGCAAGCCAGGGACCTCCTACGAGCAGTACTTC